One T cell receptor (beta chain) is described in this entry. The antigen remains unidentified. Reverse transcribing all isolated RNA meant expressed TCRB transcripts were sequenced. TCRdb's table, derived via immunoSEQ multiplex PCR, lists solely in-frame clones and lacks some. The sample includes 300,000 to 350,000 clones, about a tenth of them seen just once. Germline CDR1 is SEHNR and CDR2 is FQNEAQ (reference sequence). The CDR3 is 17 amino acids. The V gene lost 1 base and the J gene lost 0 bases, with 13 bases spanning the gap. Central memory, naive, regulatory and stem cell-like memory CD4+ cells were sorted by CD45RO/CCR7/CD25/CD127/CD95/CD27. The data derive from a study of beta chain features in type 1 diabetes. Whole-study results and caveats: There was no resolution here of whether HLA type influences TCRB rearrangement. Sequencing the cDNA could make cells with high TCR expression show up more than they should. People with Type 1 diabetes carried modestly yet significantly shorter TCRB CDR3s in all four CD4+ subsets.

The chain has TRBV7-9 and TRBJ1-3, with D possibly being TRBD1 (5 bases). Specimen: central memory CD4+ T cells from blood. This TCR was recovered from a man between 25 and 39 years old with type 1 diabetes. The CDR3 DNA sequence: TGTGCCAGCAGCTTAGGAGGTCAGGGAATCTCTGGAAACACCATATATTTT. Amino acids: CASSLGGQGISGNTIYF.